The 32 T cell receptor beta chains below come from one sample, sequenced in a study of blood T cell repertoires in COVID-19. The data were produced by immunoSEQ multiplex PCR, yet TCRdb's version contains in-frame clones alone and is incomplete. The sample lists fewer than 350,000 clones, about nine tenths occurring once. Sequenced material: PBMCs or T cells enriched from blood (not recorded which). The source is a woman in her twenties or thirties who had been exposed to COVID-19.

The J gene is TRBJ1-6, the V gene TRBV6-2 or TRBV6-3; TRBD1 is a possible D gene (6 bases). Between the trimmed V and J ends, which lost 5 bases and 3 bases, there was a span of 11 bases. The CDR3 consists of 15 residues. Looked up from germline, CDR1 is MNHEY and CDR2 is SVGEGT. The CDR3 loop is CASSAGQNYNSPLHF. DNA of the CDR3: TGTGCCAGCAGTGCTGGACAGAACTATAATTCACCCCTCCACTTT.

The chain uses TRBV27 and TRBJ1-1; 8 bases are a match to TRBD1. Germline V gives CDR1 MNHEY, CDR2 SMNVEV (reference sequence). V lost 5 bases and J lost 0; bases outside the gene matches: 5. The CDR3 has 15 amino acids. The CDR3 loop is CASSPLDRVNTEAFF. CDR3 DNA: TGTGCCAGCAGTCCCTTGGACAGGGTGAACACTGAAGCTTTCTTT.

The rearrangement joins TRBV9 to TRBJ2-2; a weak D match, TRBD2 (7 bases). CDR3 length: 15 amino acids. Germline CDR1 reads SGDLS; CDR2 reads YYNGEE. V shed 7 bases and J shed 3 bases, with 16 bases lying between them. As DNA, the CDR3 is TGTGCCAGCGCCGGCCAGGGGAGGGACACCGGGGAGCTGTTTTTT. As protein: CASAGQGRDTGELFF.

This chain links TRBV2 with TRBJ1-1, with TRBD1 as a possible D gene (5 bases). The CDR3 totals 13 residues. Germline-derived CDR1 and CDR2 are SNHLY and FYNNEI. Deletions cut 6 bases from V and 1 base from J, with 9 bases between. This CDR3 is CASRRGENTEAFF. In DNA, the CDR3 is TGTGCCAGCAGGCGGGGGGAGAACACTGAAGCTTTCTTT. Based on the CDR3 plus reference TRBV2 and TRBJ1-1, the full variable domain is EPEVTQTPSHQVTQMGQEVILRCVPISNHLYFYWYRQILGQKVEFLVSFYNNEISEKSEIFDDQFSVERPDGSNFTLKIRSTKLEDSAMYFCASRRGENTEAFFGQGTRLTVV.

The V gene is TRBV19, the J gene TRBJ2-6, with D perhaps matching TRBD2 (5 bases). Deletions cut 8 bases from V and 0 bases from J, with 8 bases between. The CDR3 is 14 amino acids. CDR1 LNHDA and CDR2 SQIVND come from the germline V gene (reference sequence). The chain's CDR3 is CASDGGSGANVLTF. For the CDR3, the DNA is TGTGCCAGTGATGGAGGCTCTGGGGCCAACGTCCTGACTTTC.

This rearrangement joins TRBV5-5 to TRBJ2-1; D possibly corresponds to TRBD1 (6 bases). The CDR3 extends over 15 amino acids. Trimming left V 3 bases short and J 3 bases short, with 13 bases between. The germline V gene encodes CDR1 SGHKS and CDR2 YYEKEE (reference sequence). CDR3 loop: CASSWGWGHYNEQFF. As DNA, the CDR3 is TGTGCCAGCAGCTGGGGGTGGGGACACTACAATGAGCAGTTCTTC.

The V and J genes are TRBV5-1 and TRBJ2-1, with 8 bases matching TRBD2. The ends lost 4 bases at V and 6 bases at J; junction bases unmatched: 9. The CDR3 runs 15 residues. Germline loops: CDR1 SGHRS, CDR2 YFSETQ. The CDR3 DNA follows: TGCGCCAGCAGCCCGGGACTAGGGACCCCCAATGAGCAGTTCTTC. Its translation: CASSPGLGTPNEQFF.

This clone was picked up one time. V is TRBV7-6 and J is TRBJ2-7; 12 bases match TRBD2. This CDR3 is built from 16 residues. V trimming: 4 bases; J trimming: 4 bases; junction bases outside the gene matches: 8. CDR1 is SGHVS and CDR2 is FNYEAQ in the germline V gene. CDR3 nucleotides: TGTGCCAGCAGCTCCCCTAGCGGGAGGGCCGGGTACGAGCAGTACTTC. Its translation: CASSSPSGRAGYEQYF.

The chain is built from TRBV18 and TRBJ2-3, with D perhaps matching TRBD2 (5 bases). V was pared by 5 bases and J by 3 bases, with 6 bases between. The CDR3 is made up of 12 amino acids. Germline loops: CDR1 KGHSH, CDR2 LQKENI. In DNA form, the CDR3 reads TGTGCCAGCTCAGGAGGAACAGATACGCAGTATTTT. It is translated as CASSGGTDTQYF.

The chain combines TRBV7-3 with TRBJ2-1; 10 nucleotides line up with TRBD2. V dropped 5 bases and J dropped 9; count of bases not matched to a gene: 4. There are 13 residues in the CDR3. Germline CDR1 is SGHTA and CDR2 is FQGTGA. The CDR3, as DNA: TGTGCCAGCAGCCCCCAGCGGGAGGGTGAGCAGTTCTTC. Translated: CASSPQREGEQFF.

The chain has TRBV19 and TRBJ2-2, with D possibly TRBD1 on 5 matching bases. The CDR3 covers 16 residues. CDR1 and CDR2 (germline): LNHDA, SQIVND (reference sequence). Trimming removed 10 bases from V and 1 base from J, with 19 bases in between. CDR3 residues: CAIRFGQGRNTGELFF. CDR3 nucleotides: TGTGCCATTAGGTTTGGGCAGGGTCGGAACACCGGGGAGCTGTTTTTT.

The J gene is TRBJ1-1, the V gene TRBV29-1; a weak D match, TRBD1 (5 bases). V dropped 1 base and J dropped 8 bases, with 17 bases sitting between them. The CDR3 has 14 residues. Germline V gene data show CDR1 as SQVTM and CDR2 as ANQGSEA. The CDR3 DNA sequence: TGCAGCGTTGAAGTAAAGGGGCGTGTTTCGGAAGCTTTCTTT. Residues: CSVEVKGRVSEAFF.

The V and J genes are TRBV3-1 (or the pseudogene TRBV3-2) and TRBJ1-2; TRBD1 matches at 8 bases. Losses at the gene ends were 4 bases for V and 6 bases for J; bases not matched to a gene: 7. The CDR3 runs to 14 residues. CDR1 and CDR2 (germline): LGHDT, YNNKEL (reference sequence). The CDR3 DNA follows: TGTGCCAGCAGCCTATCGGACAGGGCGAATGGCTACACCTTC. It yields the protein CASSLSDRANGYTF.

V usage is TRBV18 and J usage is TRBJ1-5; a possible D gene is TRBD1 (5 bases). With 6 bases removed from V and 2 bases from J, the gap between germline ends came to 11 bases. Germline V gives CDR1 KGHSH, CDR2 LQKENI. This CDR3 is built from 14 residues. In DNA form, the CDR3 reads TGTGCCAGCTCGACACAGGACCGCAATCAGCCCCAGCATTTT. As protein: CASSTQDRNQPQHF.

This clone was seen a handful of times. The V call is TRBV7-3, the J call TRBJ2-1; D remains ambiguous. CDR3 length equals 15 residues. CDR1 is SGHTA, CDR2 FQGTGA, per germline. Trimming shortened V by 6 bases and J by 5 bases, and 17 bases separated the two germline ends. CDR3 DNA: TGTGCCAGCAGTTCCCTAGGTCCTCTCGACAATGAGCAGTTCTTC. It specifies CASSSLGPLDNEQFF.

This clone was seen only a few times. The rearrangement links TRBV21-1 to TRBJ1-2; the table names TRBD1, a call not compared with the DNA. TRBV21-1 constitutes a pseudogene. The CDR3 is 15 residues long. The CDR3 nucleotides read TGTGCCAGCAGCGGGTGTCCGGGACAGAACTATGGCTACACCTTC. This encodes CASSGCPGQNYGYTF.

This clone was observed a few times. The gene calls are TRBV6-5 and TRBJ2-1; TRBD2 aligns across 10 bases. The V gene's germline CDR1 is MNHEY and CDR2 SVGAGI. The CDR3 has 16 residues. V shed 4 bases, J shed 2 bases, and the junction held 5 bases outside the gene matches. The CDR3 sequence: CASSSFLAGAYNEQFF. DNA of the CDR3: TGTGCCAGCAGTTCCTTCCTAGCGGGAGCCTACAATGAGCAGTTCTTC.

The chain uses TRBV7-2 and TRBJ1-2; D remains unclear. This CDR3 region has 14 residues. V gave up 1 base and J gave up 0 bases, with 6 bases separating them. Germline V gene lookup returns CDR1 SGHTA and CDR2 FQGNSA. CDR3 sequence (DNA): TGTGCCAGCAGCTTAGTCTCCTCTAACTATGGCTACACCTTC. Protein: CASSLVSSNYGYTF.

The chain recombines TRBV6-5 with TRBJ1-1; D gene uncertain. Between the trimmed V and J ends, which lost 0 bases and 6 bases, there was a span of 8 bases. The CDR3 consists of 13 residues. In germline, CDR1 is MNHEY, CDR2 SVGAGI. CDR3 DNA: TGTGCCAGCAGTTACTCGAGAGGGTCTGAAGCTTTCTTT. Amino acid sequence: CASSYSRGSEAFF.

This clone was counted only a few times. The chain employs TRBV24-1 and TRBJ2-3; 7 bases are a match to TRBD1. The junction had 8 bases not matched to a gene; V was cut back by 4 bases and J by 2 bases. This CDR3 has 16 residues. Germline V gene sequence: CDR1 KGHDR, CDR2 SFDVKD. The CDR3 reads CATSDPGTDHTDTQYF. CDR3 bases: TGTGCCACCAGTGACCCCGGGACAGACCACACAGATACGCAGTATTTT.

The genes are TRBV4-2 and TRBJ2-2; D possibly corresponds to TRBD2 (6 bases). The CDR3 extends over 16 amino acids. Germline V gives CDR1 LGHNA, CDR2 YNFKEQ. The V gene lost 0 bases and the J gene lost 5 bases, with 13 bases spanning the gap. This chain's CDR3 is CASSQDLTGRTGELFF. DNA of the CDR3: TGTGCCAGCAGCCAAGATCTGACCGGGAGAACCGGGGAGCTGTTTTTT.

V is TRBV15 and J is TRBJ2-5; possible D gene TRBD1, 6 bases. CDR1 and CDR2 (germline): LNHNV, YYDKDF (reference sequence). This CDR3 spans 16 amino acids. V was trimmed by 0 bases and J by 7 bases, leaving 18 bases between them. The CDR3: CATSRERQELGGTQYF. In DNA form, the CDR3 reads TGTGCCACCAGCAGAGAGAGACAGGAGCTAGGGGGGACCCAGTACTTC.

As DNA, the CDR3 is TGTGCCAGCAGCCGAGGGACAGGGGGCGAGGAGACCCAGTACTTC. It yields the protein CASSRGTGGEETQYF. The V and J genes are TRBV11-2 and TRBJ2-5; 12 bases match TRBD1. CDR3 length: 15 amino acids. The trim removed 5 bases at V and 5 bases at J, leaving 6 bases unmatched. Germline values: CDR1 SGHAT, CDR2 FQNNGV.

The J gene is TRBJ2-7, the V gene TRBV10-2, with D possibly being TRBD2 (6 bases). Looked up from germline, CDR1 is WSHSY and CDR2 is SAAADI. Between the trimmed V and J ends, which lost 7 bases and 3 bases, there was a span of 16 bases. The CDR3 is 14 residues long. This CDR3 is CASNGGGLHYEQYF. The CDR3, as DNA: TGCGCCAGCAATGGGGGAGGTCTCCACTACGAGCAGTACTTC.

This clone showed up just a few times. The chain uses TRBV3-1 (or the pseudogene TRBV3-2) and TRBJ1-4, with 10 bases lining up with TRBD1. Germline CDR1 reads LGHDT; CDR2 reads YNNKEL (reference sequence). The CDR3 loop spans 16 amino acids. The J segment lost 6 bases and the V segment lost 1 base, leaving 5 bases of the junction unmatched. CDR3 amino acids: CASSQGWTGGDEKLFF. Here the CDR3 DNA reads TGTGCCAGCAGCCAAGGGTGGACAGGGGGAGATGAAAAACTGTTTTTT.

The rearrangement links TRBV6-5 to TRBJ1-5; no definite D call. V lost 2 bases to trimming and J lost 5 bases, with 7 bases between them. Germline values: CDR1 MNHEY, CDR2 SVGAGI. The CDR3 extends over 13 amino acids. The CDR3 region has the DNA TGTGCCAGCAGTTACCTCCGTGATCAGCCCCAGCATTTT. Translating gives CASSYLRDQPQHF.

The chain combines TRBV27 with TRBJ1-1; 9 bases line up with TRBD1. CDR3 size: 15 residues. The V segment lost 2 bases and the J segment 7 bases; nucleotides outside the gene matches: 8. The V gene's germline CDR1 is MNHEY and CDR2 SMNVEV (reference sequence). In nucleotides, the CDR3 is TGTGCCAGCAGTTTAACTTCGGGACAGGGACTTGAAGCTTTCTTT. Translated, it gives CASSLTSGQGLEAFF.

The rearrangement uses TRBV11-3 and TRBJ2-2; 8 bases agree with TRBD1. CDR1 and CDR2 (germline): SGHNT, YENEEA. This CDR3 region has 16 residues. After removal of 5 bases from V and 1 base from J, the junction contained 6 bases not matched to a gene. The CDR3 is CASSPGQGGNTGELFF. The CDR3 bases are TGTGCCAGCAGCCCAGGACAGGGTGGGAACACCGGGGAGCTGTTTTTT. The whole variable domain, remainder taken from reference TRBV11-3 and TRBJ2-2, is EAGVVQSPRYKIIEKKQPVAFWCNPISGHNTLYWYLQNLGQGPELLIRYENEEAVDDSQLPKDRFSAERLKGVDSTLKIQPAELGDSAVYLCASSPGQGGNTGELFFGEGSRLTVL.

J is TRBJ1-1 and V is TRBV30, with D possibly TRBD1 on 5 matching bases. V shed 4 bases and J shed 0 bases, with 6 bases lying between them. CDR1 is GTSNPN and CDR2 is SVGIG in the germline V gene (reference sequence). The CDR3 is 12 amino acids. CDR3 sequence (DNA): TGTGCCTGGAACAGGCTGAACACTGAAGCTTTCTTT. It specifies CAWNRLNTEAFF.

The chain joins TRBV7-6 to TRBJ2-7; 11 bases line up with TRBD2. V shed 2 bases and J 5 bases; nucleotides not matched to a gene: 17. Germline values: CDR1 SGHVS, CDR2 FNYEAQ. There are 19 residues in the CDR3. Here the CDR3 reads CASSLKGGLAGGRIHEQYF. CDR3 nucleotide sequence: TGTGCCAGCAGCTTAAAGGGTGGGCTAGCGGGAGGTCGGATCCACGAGCAGTACTTC. The full variable domain, completed using reference TRBV7-6 and TRBJ2-7, is GAGVSQSPRYKVTKRGQDVALRCDPISGHVSLYWYRQALGQGPEFLTYFNYEAQQDKSGLPNDRFSAERPEGSISTLTIQRTEQRDSAMYRCASSLKGGLAGGRIHEQYFGPGTRLTVT.

V and J are TRBV27 and TRBJ1-1; D is undetermined. The CDR3 is 14 amino acids. Germline values: CDR1 MNHEY, CDR2 SMNVEV (reference sequence). The ends were cut back, 1 base at V and 0 bases at J, with 6 bases in the middle. The CDR3 is CASSLYSLNTEAFF. The CDR3 DNA is TGTGCCAGCAGTTTATACTCATTGAACACTGAAGCTTTCTTT.

This sequence joins TRBV9 and TRBJ1-6, with TRBD1 identical over 7 bases. The germline CDR1 and CDR2 sequences are SGDLS and YYNGEE. The CDR3 is made up of 13 amino acids. V shed 9 bases and J 10 bases; nucleotides not matched to a gene: 10. The CDR3 spells CATSEAGGSPLHF. The CDR3 region has the DNA TGTGCCACCTCTGAAGCAGGGGGGTCACCCCTCCACTTT.